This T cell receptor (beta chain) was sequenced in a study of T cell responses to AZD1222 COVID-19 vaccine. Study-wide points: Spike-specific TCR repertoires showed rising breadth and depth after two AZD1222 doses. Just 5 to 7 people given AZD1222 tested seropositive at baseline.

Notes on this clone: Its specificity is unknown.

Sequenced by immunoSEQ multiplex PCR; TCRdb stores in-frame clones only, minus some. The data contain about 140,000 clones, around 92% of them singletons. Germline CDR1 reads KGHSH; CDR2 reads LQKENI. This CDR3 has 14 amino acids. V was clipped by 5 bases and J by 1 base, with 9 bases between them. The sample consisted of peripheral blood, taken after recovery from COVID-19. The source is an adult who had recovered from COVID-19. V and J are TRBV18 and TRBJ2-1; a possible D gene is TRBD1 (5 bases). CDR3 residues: CASSSSGSYNEQFF. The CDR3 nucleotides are TGTGCCAGCTCATCTTCAGGGTCCTACAATGAGCAGTTCTTC.